A selection of T cell receptor beta chains follows, all from one sample in a study of T-cell reconstitution after alpha-beta-depleted transplantation in children. TCRdb used MiXCR to reprocess the PCR reads, holding one entry per CDR3 protein. In the table there are 200,000 to 250,000 distinct CDR3 sequences, under 8.5% of which are singletons. Here the sequenced sample was PBMCs, taken before TCRalphabeta/CD19-depleted stem cell transplant. The origin of the receptors is a boy younger than 10 with acute lymphoblastic leukemia, due to receive a stem cell transplant. The CDR3 runs from the conserved cysteine through the conserved F or W. Each record gives: J gene, clone size, V gene, D gene, CDR3 DNA, CDR3 protein. A D gene is named only where the DNA matches it firmly. Size is omitted from some rows. Given values are once, few, many or a class for expanded clones.

TRBJ2-3 | few | TRBV11-2 | . | TGTGCCAGCAGCTCTATACGGAATGACAGACCCCTAGCAAGCACAGATACGCAGTATTTT | CASSSIRNDRPLASTDTQYF
TRBJ1-1 | many | TRBV29-1 | TRBD1 | TGCAGCGCGAAATTAACAGGGGGCCACACTGAAGCTTTCTTT | CSAKLTGGHTEAFF
TRBJ2-3 | many | TRBV6-2/TRBV6-3 | . | TGTGCCAGCAGTTACGATTCAAGGGGCCATACGCAGTATTTT | CASSYDSRGHTQYF
TRBJ2-2 | few | TRBV5-1 | . | TGCGCCAGCAGCCTGACTATCACCGGGGAGCTGTTTTTT | CASSLTITGELFF
TRBJ1-1 | many | TRBV12-3/TRBV12-4 | . | TGTGCCAGCAGTTTACAGATGAACACTGAAGCTTTCTTT | CASSLQMNTEAFF
TRBJ1-1 | . | TRBV28 | . | TGTGCCAGCAGTTTTTGGGGGGTCAGGGATACTGAAGCTTTCTTT | CASSFWGVRDTEAFF
TRBJ2-1 | many | TRBV5-5 | . | TGTGCCAGCAGCTTGGTGACCCGCCCAGGGAGCTCCTACAATGAGCAGTTCTTC | CASSLVTRPGSSYNEQFF
TRBJ2-2 | few | TRBV7-8 | . | TGTGCCAGCAGCCCCCTGGAGGGGTCGGCCGTGGAGCTGTTTTTT | CASSPLEGSAVELFF
TRBJ1-6 | many | TRBV28 | . | TGTGCCAGCAGGTACCTGGCCTCGCGACCTAATTCACCCCTCCACTTT | CASRYLASRPNSPLHF
TRBJ2-1 | many | TRBV5-1 | TRBD2 | TGCGCCAGCAGCTTGGGGACTCTAGCGGGACCCGGGGAGCAGTTCTTC | CASSLGTLAGPGEQFF
TRBJ1-6 | many | TRBV5-1 | TRBD1 | TGCGCCAGCAGTTTGGGACAGGCGATAAATTCACCCCTCCACTTT | CASSLGQAINSPLHF
TRBJ2-1 | many | TRBV6-2/TRBV6-3 | . | TGTGCCAGCAGTTACCCGGCCTCTGGCAATGAGCAGTTCTTC | CASSYPASGNEQFF
TRBJ1-6 | . | TRBV2 | . | TGTGCCAGCAAATCAAGACAGACTTCTTCACCCCTCCACTTT | CASKSRQTSSPLHF
TRBJ2-1 | many | TRBV18 | TRBD1 | TGTGCCAGCTCACAGGCAGGGGGAAATGAGCAGTTCTTC | CASSQAGGNEQFF
TRBJ2-1 | . | TRBV4-2 | TRBD2 | TGTGCCAGGAGCCCCTTGCTAGCGGGGGTCTCCTACAATGAGCAGTTCTTC | CARSPLLAGVSYNEQFF
TRBJ1-1 | . | TRBV29-1 | TRBD1 | TGCACAGGCAGGGGGGACACTGAAGCTTTCTTT | CTGRGDTEAFF
TRBJ2-7 | . | TRBV7-2 | TRBD2 | TGTGCCAGCAGCTTAGCGCTAGCGGGGGAAACCTACGAGCAGTACTTC | CASSLALAGETYEQYF
TRBJ1-5 | many | TRBV6-5 | . | TGTGCCAGCAGTAGATCCGGGACAAATCTCCAGCCCCAGCATTTT | CASSRSGTNLQPQHF
TRBJ1-5 | . | TRBV7-2 | . | TGTGCCAGCAGCTTAGAGAAGAGTCAGCCCCAGCATTTT | CASSLEKSQPQHF
TRBJ2-3 | many | TRBV5-1 | . | TGCGCCAGCAGCACAGGAATAGCGGCTAGCACAGATACGCAGTATTTT | CASSTGIAASTDTQYF
TRBJ2-1 | . | TRBV5-1 | TRBD1 | TGCGCCAGCAGCCGGGACAGGGGGCGCGATGAGCAGTTCTTC | CASSRDRGRDEQFF
TRBJ2-5 | . | TRBV20-1 | . | TGCTGTGCTAGAGATTTACAGACTCTGCATGGGGAGACCCAGTACTTC | CCARDLQTLHGETQYF
TRBJ1-2 | many | TRBV7-9 | . | TGTGCCAGCATCGTCGGGGGTGCTGAGTATGGCTACACCTTC | CASIVGGAEYGYTF
TRBJ2-7 | many | TRBV7-9 | . | TGTGCCAGCAGCTATAACGTCTGGGTCCCGGCCTCCGAGCAGTACTTC | CASSYNVWVPASEQYF
TRBJ1-2 | . | TRBV27 | . | TGTGCCAGCAGTTCCTCGACCGAGAACTATGGCTACACCTTC | CASSSSTENYGYTF
TRBJ2-7 | . | TRBV11-2 | TRBD2 | TGTGCCAGCAGCTTAGGGTGGTCTAGCGGGAACGACGAGCAGTACTTC | CASSLGWSSGNDEQYF
TRBJ1-4 | many | TRBV28 | . | TGTGCCAGCAACAGGGTGCGGGAAAAACTGTTTTTT | CASNRVREKLFF
TRBJ2-3 | many | TRBV12-3/TRBV12-4 | . | TGTGCCAGCAGTCCCGGTGGCTTCGCAGATACGCAGTATTTT | CASSPGGFADTQYF
TRBJ2-5 | few | TRBV11-2 | TRBD2 | TGTGCCAGCAGCTTAGGGCGGGAGGGGCAAGAGACCCAGTACTTC | CASSLGREGQETQYF
TRBJ1-4 | . | TRBV7-2 | . | TGTGCCAGCAGCGCCAGAAATTCGAGGGGTGAAAAACTGTTTTTT | CASSARNSRGEKLFF
TRBJ2-2 | few | TRBV6-1 | . | TGTGCCAGCAGACCAGGGGGGAAGAGGACCGGGGAGCTGTTTTTT | CASRPGGKRTGELFF
TRBJ1-1 | many | TRBV12-3/TRBV12-4 | . | TGTGCCAGCAGCCCCGAGAAGGACAGAGTTTTGAACACTGAAGCTTTCTTT | CASSPEKDRVLNTEAFF
TRBJ2-3 | many | TRBV27 | . | TGTGCCAGCAGTTTAGGCGCAGGACTAATGCAGTATTTT | CASSLGAGLMQYF
TRBJ1-2 | . | TRBV12-3/TRBV12-4 | . | TGTGCCAGCAGTCCGACAGATCGGGATGGCTACACCTTC | CASSPTDRDGYTF
TRBJ2-7 | many | TRBV6-2/TRBV6-3 | . | TGTGCCAGCAGTTCTGAAGGGTTCCCTCGGGGCTCCTACGAGCAGTACTTC | CASSSEGFPRGSYEQYF
TRBJ1-4 | many | TRBV4-2 | . | TGTGCCAGTCATGGAAGTACTAATGAAAAACTGTTTTTT | CASHGSTNEKLFF
TRBJ2-5 | many | TRBV24-1 | . | TGTGCCACCAGTGAAAGGTTTCAAGAGACCCAGTACTTC | CATSERFQETQYF
TRBJ2-5 | . | TRBV7-2 | TRBD2 | TGTGCCAGCAGCTTAGTTGGACTAGCGGTTCAAGAGACCCAGTACTTC | CASSLVGLAVQETQYF
TRBJ2-5 | many | TRBV27 | . | TGTGCCAGCAGCGCAACCATCCAAGAGACCCAGTACTTC | CASSATIQETQYF
TRBJ1-5 | . | TRBV20-1 | TRBD1 | TGCAGTGTCACCGGACAGGGTAATCAGCCCCAGCATTTT | CSVTGQGNQPQHF